This T cell receptor beta chain is drawn from a study of response to subunit inactivated influenza vaccine. Study-wide findings and caveats: The authors suggested that every seasonal influenza vaccination recruits few new T cells.

Remarks on this clonotype: The antigen is unknown.

TCRdb re-called the RT-PCR reads through MiXCR, storing one row per CDR3 protein. Among about 190,000 distinct CDR3 sequences listed, approximately 15% were seen once. Germline V gene data show CDR1 as MNHNY and CDR2 as SVGAGI (reference sequence). V lost 0 bases and J 2 bases, leaving 5 bases between the germline ends. The CDR3 is 13 amino acids. The TCR sequence derives from a man in his forties or fifties who received an inactivated influenza vaccine. Sequenced here: CD8+ T cells sorted from PBMCs, sampled around 5 days after vaccination. The chain carries TRBV6-6 and TRBJ2-7; D gene uncertain. The CDR3 DNA reads TGTGCCAGCAGTTACTCAGATACCTACGAGCAGTACTTC. It specifies CASSYSDTYEQYF.